The rows below give T cell receptor beta chains drawn from one sample of a study of human T cells and chemical hapten exposure. MiXCR, applied by TCRdb to the RACE reads, yields one record per CDR3 protein. Among 150,000 to 200,000 distinct CDR3 sequences listed, 28% were seen once. Source: whole blood, taken in connection with sensitization to the hapten diphenylcyclopropenone (DPC). These receptors were taken from a woman between 18 and 29 years old with alopecia areata. Some clones in this sample may be carry-over from other donors' samples. Both conserved end residues are part of each CDR3. Each record gives: V gene, CDR3 length, CDR3 protein.

TRBV28 | 15 | CASSFGALRANVLTF
TRBV7-2 | 17 | CASSSFGLAGNTDTQYF
TRBV29-1 | 11 | CSVAGPYGYTF
TRBV7-2 | 16 | CASSQRRSSYNSPLHF
TRBV20-1 | 14 | CSARAGGADTEAFF
TRBV4-1 | 15 | CASSQPGVSYNEQFF
TRBV9 | 16 | CASSQYSRDRVDTQYF
TRBV9 | 15 | CASSAFGDSGNTIYF
TRBV9 | 16 | CASSVGGHTGGETQYF
TRBV6-5 | 14 | CASSYTASSNGYTF
TRBV7-8 | 14 | CASSFDWSTDTQYF
TRBV29-1 | 13 | CSVMGQVKNIQYF
TRBV5-1 | 13 | CASSLPGNEKLFF
TRBV5-6 | 13 | CASSRGNTDTQYF
TRBV6-5 | 15 | CASSLQVGAATEAFF
TRBV4-1 | 18 | CASSQILRRSQGADTQYF
TRBV29-1 | 11 | CSVGQSYEQYF
TRBV5-5 | 12 | CASSFQSETQYF
TRBV9 | 14 | CASSAGHRIETQYF
TRBV11-2 | 15 | CASSSQGAWANVLTF
TRBV20-1 | 14 | CSASRAGGRMEQYF
TRBV25-1 | 14 | CASTGYRDTYEQYF
TRBV4-3 | 14 | CASSRGTNDNEAFF
TRBV10-3 | 14 | CAISKGGAHQPQHF
TRBV5-1 | 14 | CASSETGQGRGYTF
TRBV27 | 13 | CASSLMEGFEAFF
TRBV25-1 | 11 | CASSGLHEQYF
TRBV2 | 12 | CATQKGDTEAFF
TRBV25-1 | 16 | CASSVGGTVNTGELFF
TRBV7-7 | 14 | CASSLSPGSGTQYF
TRBV4-1 | 15 | CASSQQGSKVGTQYF
TRBV10-3 | 12 | CAIRKLDLEQFF
TRBV4-3 | 15 | CASSLTGQGPYEQYF
TRBV20-1 | 13 | CSARVTGGRTQYF
TRBV4-2 | 17 | CASSQGRGRGAADTQYF
TRBV6-4 | 15 | CASSEQFGTTNEQFF
TRBV2 | 13 | CASNSGGPDTQYF
TRBV10-3 | 14 | CAIGPGGGTDTQYF
TRBV6-5 | 11 | CAIRSDYGYTF
TRBV12-3/TRBV12-4 | 15 | CASSPPSYRGNEQFF
TRBV24-1 | 11 | CATSDHYEQYF